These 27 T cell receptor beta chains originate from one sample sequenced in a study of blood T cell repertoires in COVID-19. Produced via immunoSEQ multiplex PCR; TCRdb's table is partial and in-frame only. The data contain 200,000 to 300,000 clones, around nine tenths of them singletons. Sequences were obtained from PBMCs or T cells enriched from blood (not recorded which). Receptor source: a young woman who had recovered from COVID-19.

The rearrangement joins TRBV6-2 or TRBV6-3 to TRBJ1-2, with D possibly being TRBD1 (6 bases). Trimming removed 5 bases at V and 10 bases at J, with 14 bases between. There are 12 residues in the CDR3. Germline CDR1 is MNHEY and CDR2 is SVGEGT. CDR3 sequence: CASSGRTADYTF. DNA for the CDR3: TGTGCCAGCAGTGGACGGACAGCGGACTACACCTTC.

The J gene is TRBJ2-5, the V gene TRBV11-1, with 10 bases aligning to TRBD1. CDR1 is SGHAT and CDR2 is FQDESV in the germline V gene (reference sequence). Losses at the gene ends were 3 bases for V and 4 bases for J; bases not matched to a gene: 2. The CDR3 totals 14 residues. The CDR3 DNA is TGTGCCAGCAGCTTCGGGACAGGGGTAGAGACCCAGTACTTC. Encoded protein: CASSFGTGVETQYF.

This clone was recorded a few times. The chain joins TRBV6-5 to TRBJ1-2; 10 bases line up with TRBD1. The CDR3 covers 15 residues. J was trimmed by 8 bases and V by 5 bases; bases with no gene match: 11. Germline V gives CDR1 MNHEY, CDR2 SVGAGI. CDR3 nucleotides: TGTGCCAGCAGTCTTCTCCGGACAGGGGGGGGAGGCTACACCTTC. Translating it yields CASSLLRTGGGGYTF.

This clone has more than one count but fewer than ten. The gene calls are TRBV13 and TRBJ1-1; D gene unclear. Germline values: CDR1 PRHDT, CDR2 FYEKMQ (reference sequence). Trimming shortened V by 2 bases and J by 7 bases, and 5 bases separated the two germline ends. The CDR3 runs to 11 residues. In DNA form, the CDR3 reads TGTGCCAGCAGCTTAATCAGTGAAGCTTTCTTT. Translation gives CASSLISEAFF.

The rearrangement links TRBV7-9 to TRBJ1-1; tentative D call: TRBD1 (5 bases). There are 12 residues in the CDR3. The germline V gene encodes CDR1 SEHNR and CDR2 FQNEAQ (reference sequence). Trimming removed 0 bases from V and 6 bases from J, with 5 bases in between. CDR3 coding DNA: TGTGCCAGCAGCTTAGCAGGGGCTGAAGCTTTCTTT. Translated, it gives CASSLAGAEAFF.

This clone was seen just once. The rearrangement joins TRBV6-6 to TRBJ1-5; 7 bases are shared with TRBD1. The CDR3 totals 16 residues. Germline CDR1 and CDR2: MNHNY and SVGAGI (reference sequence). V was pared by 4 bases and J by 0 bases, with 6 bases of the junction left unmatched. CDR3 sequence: CASSFQQGFSNQPQHF. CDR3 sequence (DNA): TGTGCCAGCAGTTTCCAACAGGGGTTTAGCAATCAGCCCCAGCATTTT.

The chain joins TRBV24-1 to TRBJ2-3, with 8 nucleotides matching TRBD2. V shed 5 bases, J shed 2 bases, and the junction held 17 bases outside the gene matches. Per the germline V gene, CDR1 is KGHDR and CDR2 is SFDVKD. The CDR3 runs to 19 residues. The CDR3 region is CATSADSGDPDPFTDTQYF. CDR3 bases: TGTGCCACCAGTGCTGATAGCGGGGACCCCGACCCTTTCACAGATACGCAGTATTTT.

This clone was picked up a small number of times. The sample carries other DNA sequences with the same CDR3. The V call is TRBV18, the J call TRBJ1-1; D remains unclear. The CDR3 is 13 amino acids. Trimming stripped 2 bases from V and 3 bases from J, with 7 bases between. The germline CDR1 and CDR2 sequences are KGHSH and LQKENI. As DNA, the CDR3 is TGTGCCAGCTCACCAGGTGAGGACACTGAAGCTTTCTTT. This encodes CASSPGEDTEAFF.

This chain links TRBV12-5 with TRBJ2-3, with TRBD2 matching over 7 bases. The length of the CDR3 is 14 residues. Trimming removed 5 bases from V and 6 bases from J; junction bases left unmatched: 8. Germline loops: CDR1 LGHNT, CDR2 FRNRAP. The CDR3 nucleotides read TGTGCTAGTGGTCTCAATCTAGCGGTCGATACGCAGTATTTT. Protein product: CASGLNLAVDTQYF.

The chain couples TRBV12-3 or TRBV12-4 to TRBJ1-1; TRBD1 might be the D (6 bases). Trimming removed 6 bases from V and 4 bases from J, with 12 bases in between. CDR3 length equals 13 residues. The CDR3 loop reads CASRDTGFTEAFF. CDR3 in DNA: TGTGCCAGCAGAGACACAGGGTTCACTGAAGCTTTCTTT.

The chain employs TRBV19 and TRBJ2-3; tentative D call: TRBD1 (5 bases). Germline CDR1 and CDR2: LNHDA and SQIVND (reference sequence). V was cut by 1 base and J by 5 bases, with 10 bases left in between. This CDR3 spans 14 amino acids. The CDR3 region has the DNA TGTGCCAGTAGTATAGCCAGGGCCATAGATACGCAGTATTTT. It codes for CASSIARAIDTQYF.

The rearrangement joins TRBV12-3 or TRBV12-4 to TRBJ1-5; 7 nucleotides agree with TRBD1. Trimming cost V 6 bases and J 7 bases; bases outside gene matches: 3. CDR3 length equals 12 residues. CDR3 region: CASRLQGQPQHF. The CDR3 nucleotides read TGTGCCAGCAGACTACAGGGGCAGCCCCAGCATTTT.

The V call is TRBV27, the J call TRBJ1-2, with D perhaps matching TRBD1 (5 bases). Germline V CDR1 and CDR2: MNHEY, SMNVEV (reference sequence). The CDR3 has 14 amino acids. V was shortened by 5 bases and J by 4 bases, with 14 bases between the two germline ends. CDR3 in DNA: TGTGCCAGCAGTGCGGGGCGGAACTCCTATGGCTACACCTTC. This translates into CASSAGRNSYGYTF.

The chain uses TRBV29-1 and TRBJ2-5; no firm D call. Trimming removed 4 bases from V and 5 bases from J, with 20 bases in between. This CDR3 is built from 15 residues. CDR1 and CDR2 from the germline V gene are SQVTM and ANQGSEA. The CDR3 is CSVGDSSHVAETQYF. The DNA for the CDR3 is TGCAGCGTTGGTGACTCCTCACACGTGGCGGAGACCCAGTACTTC. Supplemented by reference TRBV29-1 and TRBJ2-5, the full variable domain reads SAVISQKPSRDICQRGTSLTIQCQVDSQVTMMFWYRQQPGQSLTLIATANQGSEATYESGFVIDKFPISRPNLTFSTLTVSNMSPEDSSIYLCSVGDSSHVAETQYFGPGTRLLVL.

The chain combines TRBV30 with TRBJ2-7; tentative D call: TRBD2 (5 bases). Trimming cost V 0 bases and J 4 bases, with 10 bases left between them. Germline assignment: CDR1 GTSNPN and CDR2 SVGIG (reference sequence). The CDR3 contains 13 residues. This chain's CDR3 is CAWSVDGDYEQYF. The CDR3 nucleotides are TGTGCCTGGAGTGTCGACGGGGATTACGAGCAGTACTTC.

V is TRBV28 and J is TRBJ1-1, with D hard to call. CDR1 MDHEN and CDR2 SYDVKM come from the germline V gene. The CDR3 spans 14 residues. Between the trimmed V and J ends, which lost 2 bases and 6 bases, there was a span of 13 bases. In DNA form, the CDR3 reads TGTGCCAGCAGTTTAAGATTGGGAGGGTCTGAAGCTTTCTTT. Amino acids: CASSLRLGGSEAFF.

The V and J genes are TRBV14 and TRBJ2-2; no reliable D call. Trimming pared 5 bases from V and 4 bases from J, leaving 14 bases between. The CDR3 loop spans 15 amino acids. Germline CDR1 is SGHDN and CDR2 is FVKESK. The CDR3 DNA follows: TGTGCCAGCAGCTTACCCACAGTAGGCACCGGGGAGCTGTTTTTT. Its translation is CASSLPTVGTGELFF.

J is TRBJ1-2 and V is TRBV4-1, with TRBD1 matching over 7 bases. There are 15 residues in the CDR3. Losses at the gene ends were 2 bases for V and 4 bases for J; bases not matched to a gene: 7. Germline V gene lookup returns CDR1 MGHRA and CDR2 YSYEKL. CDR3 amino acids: CASSQRIQGLYGYTF. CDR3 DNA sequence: TGCGCCAGCAGCCAACGGATACAGGGGCTCTATGGCTACACCTTC.

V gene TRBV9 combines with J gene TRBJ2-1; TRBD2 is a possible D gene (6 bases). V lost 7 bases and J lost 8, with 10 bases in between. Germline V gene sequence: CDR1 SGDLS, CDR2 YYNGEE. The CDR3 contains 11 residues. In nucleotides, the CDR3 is TGTGCCAGCGCGGGGATGTATGAGCAGTTCTTC. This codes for CASAGMYEQFF.

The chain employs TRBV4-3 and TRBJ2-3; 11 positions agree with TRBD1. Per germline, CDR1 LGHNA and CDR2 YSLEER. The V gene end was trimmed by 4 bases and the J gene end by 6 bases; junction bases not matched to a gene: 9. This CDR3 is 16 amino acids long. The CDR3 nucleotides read TGCGCCAGCAGCCGCACTGCGGACAGGGGGCTTGATACGCAGTATTTT. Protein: CASSRTADRGLDTQYF.

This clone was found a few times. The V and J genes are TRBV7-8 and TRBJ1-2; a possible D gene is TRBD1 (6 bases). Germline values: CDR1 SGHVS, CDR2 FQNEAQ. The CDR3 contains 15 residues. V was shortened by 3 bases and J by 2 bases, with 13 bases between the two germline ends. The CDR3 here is CASSFAGASNYGYTF. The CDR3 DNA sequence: TGTGCCAGCAGCTTCGCGGGGGCATCAAACTATGGCTACACCTTC.

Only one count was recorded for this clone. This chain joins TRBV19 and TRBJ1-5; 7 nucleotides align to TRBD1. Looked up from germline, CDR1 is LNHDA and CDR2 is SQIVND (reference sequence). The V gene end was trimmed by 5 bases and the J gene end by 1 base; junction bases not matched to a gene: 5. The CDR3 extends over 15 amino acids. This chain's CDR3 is CASSDRARSNQPQHF. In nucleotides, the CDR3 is TGTGCCAGTAGTGACAGGGCGAGGAGCAATCAGCCCCAGCATTTT.

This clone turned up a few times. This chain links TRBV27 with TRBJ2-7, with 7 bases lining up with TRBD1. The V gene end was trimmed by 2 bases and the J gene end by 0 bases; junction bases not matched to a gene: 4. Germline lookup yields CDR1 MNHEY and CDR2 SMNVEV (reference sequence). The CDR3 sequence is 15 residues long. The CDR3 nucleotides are TGTGCCAGCAGTTTAGGTCCAGGGGGCTCCTACGAGCAGTACTTC. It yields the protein CASSLGPGGSYEQYF.

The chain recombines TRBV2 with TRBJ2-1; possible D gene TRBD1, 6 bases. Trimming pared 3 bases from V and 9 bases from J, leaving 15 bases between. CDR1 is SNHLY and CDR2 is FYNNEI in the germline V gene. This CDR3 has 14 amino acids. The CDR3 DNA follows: TGTGCCAGCAGTGAGGTCCCAGGGGCCGCTGAGCAGTTCTTC. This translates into CASSEVPGAAEQFF.

The CDR3 DNA reads TGTGCCAGCAGCCAAGCTAGCGGGAGGGCCGAGACCCAGTACTTC. Translation gives CASSQASGRAETQYF. This sequence joins TRBV3-1 (or the pseudogene TRBV3-2) and TRBJ2-5; 12 bases map to TRBD2. The length of the CDR3 is 15 residues. V trimming: 1 base; J trimming: 5 bases; junction bases outside the gene matches: 2. Germline-derived CDR1 and CDR2 are LGHDT and YNNKEL (reference sequence).

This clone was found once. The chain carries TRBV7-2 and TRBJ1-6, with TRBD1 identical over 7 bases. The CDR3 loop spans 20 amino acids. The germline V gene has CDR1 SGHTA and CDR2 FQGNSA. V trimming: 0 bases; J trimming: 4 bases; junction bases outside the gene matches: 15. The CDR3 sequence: CASSLARLMARDRYNSPLHF. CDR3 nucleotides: TGTGCCAGCAGCTTAGCGCGATTAATGGCACGGGACAGATATAATTCACCCCTCCACTTT.

The CDR3 is CASQPQPRGYEQYF. Written as DNA, the CDR3 is TGTGCCAGCCAGCCCCAGCCTAGGGGCTACGAGCAGTACTTC. This chain links TRBV6-5 with TRBJ2-7, with D perhaps matching TRBD1 (5 bases). Trimming left V 8 bases short and J 3 bases short, with 17 bases between. The CDR3 spans 14 residues. The germline CDR1 and CDR2 sequences are MNHEY and SVGAGI.